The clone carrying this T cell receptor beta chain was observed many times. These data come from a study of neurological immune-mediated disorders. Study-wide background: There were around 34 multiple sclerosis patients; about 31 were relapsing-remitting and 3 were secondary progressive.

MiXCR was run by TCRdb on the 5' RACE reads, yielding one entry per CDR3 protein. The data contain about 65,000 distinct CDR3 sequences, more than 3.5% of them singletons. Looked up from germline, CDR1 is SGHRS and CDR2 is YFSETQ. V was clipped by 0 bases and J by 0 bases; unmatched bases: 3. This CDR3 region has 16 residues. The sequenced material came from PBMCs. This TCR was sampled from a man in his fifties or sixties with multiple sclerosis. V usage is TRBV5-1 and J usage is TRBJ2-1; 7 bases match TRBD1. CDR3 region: CASSLEGALSYNEQFF. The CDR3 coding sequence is TGCGCCAGCAGCTTGGAGGGGGCTCTCTCCTACAATGAGCAGTTCTTC.